This T cell receptor beta chain originates from a study of beta chain features in type 1 diabetes. General observations from the study: TCRB CDR3s from Type 1 diabetes patients were moderately but significantly shorter in all four CD4+ subsets. Fewer junction insertions and more nucleotide deletions appeared in type 1 diabetes patients.

This clone was seen ten or more times. Its antigen is currently unknown. From germline, CDR1 is PRHDT and CDR2 FYEKMQ (reference sequence). The CDR3 spans 12 residues. V dropped 4 bases and J dropped 8 bases, with 8 bases sitting between them. The isolated RNA, all of it, was reverse transcribed, so expressed TCRB transcripts were what got sequenced. The assay was immunoSEQ multiplex PCR, and TCRdb's table has in-frame clones only and misses some. The repertoire has about 900,000 clones, about 17% of them found once; the top ten carry 0.023%. Sample: naive CD4+ T cells from blood. This chain uses TRBV13 with TRBJ1-4, with D perhaps matching TRBD1 (5 bases). The source is a woman under 30 in good health. CDR3 sequence: CASSSPGEKLFF. The CDR3 DNA sequence: TGTGCCAGCAGCTCGCCAGGGGAAAAACTGTTTTTT.